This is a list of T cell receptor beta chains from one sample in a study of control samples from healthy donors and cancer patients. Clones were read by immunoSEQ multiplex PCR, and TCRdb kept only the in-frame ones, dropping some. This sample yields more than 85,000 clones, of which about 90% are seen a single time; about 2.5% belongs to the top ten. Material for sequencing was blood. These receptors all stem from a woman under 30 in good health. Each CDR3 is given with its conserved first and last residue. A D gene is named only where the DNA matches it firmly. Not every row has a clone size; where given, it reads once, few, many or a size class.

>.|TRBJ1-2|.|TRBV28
TGTGCCAGCAGTCCGATGGGACGGAATAGGGAGGGCTACACCTTC
CASSPMGRNREGYTF
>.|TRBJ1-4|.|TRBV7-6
TGTGCCAGCAGCCGGGGGGCCCTAGCGGGGGAAAAACTGTTTTTT
CASSRGALAGEKLFF
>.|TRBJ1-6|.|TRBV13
TGTGCCAGCAGCTTAGAAGGGATTTCCTATAATTCACCCCTCCACTTT
CASSLEGISYNSPLHF
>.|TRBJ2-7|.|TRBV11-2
TGTGCCAGCAGCGAAGGGTTATACGAGCAGTACTTC
CASSEGLYEQYF
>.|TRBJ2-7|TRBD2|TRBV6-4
TGTGCCAGCAGAATCTATAGCGGGAGGCCTCCTTACGAGCAGTACTTC
CASRIYSGRPPYEQYF
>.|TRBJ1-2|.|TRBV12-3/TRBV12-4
TGTGCCAGCAGTTTGTGGGGTGGCTATGGCTACACCTTC
CASSLWGGYGYTF
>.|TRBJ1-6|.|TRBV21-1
TGTGCCAGCAGCTCCTTCTGGCCACTTCTGAATTCACCCCTCCACTTT
CASSSFWPLLNSPLHF
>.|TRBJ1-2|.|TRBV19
TGTGCCAGTAGTATTTTTGGGGGTGGCTACACCTTC
CASSIFGGGYTF
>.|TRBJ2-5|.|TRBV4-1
TGCGCCAGCAGCCTTATTAGCGGAGGAGAGACCCAGTACTTC
CASSLISGGETQYF
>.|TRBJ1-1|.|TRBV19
TGTGCCAGTAGTAACACAAGATCGAACACTGAAGCTTTCTTT
CASSNTRSNTEAFF
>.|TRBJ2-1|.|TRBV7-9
TGTGCCAGCAGCCTTAAGGGCCGGGACCGCCCGGGGGAGTTCTTC
CASSLKGRDRPGEFF
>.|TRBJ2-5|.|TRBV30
TGTGCCTGGAGCGGGGGCCACCAAGAGACCCAGTACTTC
CAWSGGHQETQYF
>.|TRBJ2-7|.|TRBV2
TGTGCCAGCAGTGGTGTGGGGCTCTGGACCTACGAGCAGTACTTC
CASSGVGLWTYEQYF
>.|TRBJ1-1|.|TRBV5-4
TGTGCCAGCACCCGAAGATCGGAGGGGTTGAACACTGAAGCTTTCTTT
CASTRRSEGLNTEAFF
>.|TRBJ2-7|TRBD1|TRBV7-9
TGTGCCAGCAGCTTCTCCGAAAAGGGACAGAGACCCTACGAGCAGTACTTC
CASSFSEKGQRPYEQYF
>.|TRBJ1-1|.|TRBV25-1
TGTGCCAGCAGGGGGTTGGGACACATGAACACTGAAGCTTTCTTT
CASRGLGHMNTEAFF
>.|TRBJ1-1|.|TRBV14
TGTGCCAGCAGCCAAGTAAGGGGGATGCAAGCTTTCTTT
CASSQVRGMQAFF
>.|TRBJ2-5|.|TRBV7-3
TGTGCCAGCAGCCCGGGGGTCGGGAGACAAGAGACCCAGTACTTC
CASSPGVGRQETQYF
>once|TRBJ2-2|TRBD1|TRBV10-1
TGCGCCAGCAGTGAGGACAGGGGGCAGGGCACCGGGGAGCTGTTTTTT
CASSEDRGQGTGELFF
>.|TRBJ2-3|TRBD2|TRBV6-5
TGTGCCAGCAGTTGGAGCGGGGTCAGCACAGATACGCAGTATTTT
CASSWSGVSTDTQYF
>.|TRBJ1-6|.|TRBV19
TGTGCCAGTAGTATAGATCTATCGGGCAGATCACCCCTCCACTTT
CASSIDLSGRSPLHF
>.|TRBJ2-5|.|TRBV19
TGTGCCAGTAGTATAGGGTTTGAGACCCAGTACTTC
CASSIGFETQYF
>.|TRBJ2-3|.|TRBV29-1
TGCAGCGTTGCTCACCTAGCTAGCACAGATACGCAGTATTTT
CSVAHLASTDTQYF
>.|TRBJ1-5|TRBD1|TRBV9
TGTGCCAGCAGCGCCCGGGACAGCCTGAATCAGCCCCAGCATTTT
CASSARDSLNQPQHF
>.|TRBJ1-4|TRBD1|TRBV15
TGTGCCACCAGCGGAAAATCGACAGGGGGCATTGATGAAAAACTGTTTTTT
CATSGKSTGGIDEKLFF
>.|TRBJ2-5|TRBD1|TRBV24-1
TGTGCCACCAGTGGGGGACAGGGGATGGAGACCCAGTACTTC
CATSGGQGMETQYF
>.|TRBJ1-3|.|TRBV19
TGTGCCAGTAGTATAAGGGGCCGGAGGGGCTCTGGAAACACCATATATTTT
CASSIRGRRGSGNTIYF
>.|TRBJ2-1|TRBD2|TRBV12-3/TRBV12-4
TGTGCCAGCAGCTTTGGACTAGCGGCGGAGCAGTTCTTC
CASSFGLAAEQFF
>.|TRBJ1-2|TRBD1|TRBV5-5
TGTGCCAGCAGGCCCGAGACAGGGACGGCGGATGGCTACACCTTC
CASRPETGTADGYTF
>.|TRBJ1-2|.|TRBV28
TGTGCCAGCAGTTTAACGTTGACCTATGGCTACACCTTC
CASSLTLTYGYTF
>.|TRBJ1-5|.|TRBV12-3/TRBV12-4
TGTGCCAGCAATTCCTATAGCAATCAGCCCCAGCATTTT
CASNSYSNQPQHF
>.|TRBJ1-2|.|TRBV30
TGTGCCTGGAGTGTCACCCCAGGCTATGGCTACACCTTC
CAWSVTPGYGYTF
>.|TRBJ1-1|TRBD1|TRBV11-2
TGTGCCAGCAGCTTAGGAGGGACAGGGCCGCGGGGCACTGAAGCTTTCTTT
CASSLGGTGPRGTEAFF
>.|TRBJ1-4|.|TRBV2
TGTGCCAGCAGTCAAATGGGGGTTGGGGAAGACGGAAAACTGTTTTTT
CASSQMGVGEDGKLFF